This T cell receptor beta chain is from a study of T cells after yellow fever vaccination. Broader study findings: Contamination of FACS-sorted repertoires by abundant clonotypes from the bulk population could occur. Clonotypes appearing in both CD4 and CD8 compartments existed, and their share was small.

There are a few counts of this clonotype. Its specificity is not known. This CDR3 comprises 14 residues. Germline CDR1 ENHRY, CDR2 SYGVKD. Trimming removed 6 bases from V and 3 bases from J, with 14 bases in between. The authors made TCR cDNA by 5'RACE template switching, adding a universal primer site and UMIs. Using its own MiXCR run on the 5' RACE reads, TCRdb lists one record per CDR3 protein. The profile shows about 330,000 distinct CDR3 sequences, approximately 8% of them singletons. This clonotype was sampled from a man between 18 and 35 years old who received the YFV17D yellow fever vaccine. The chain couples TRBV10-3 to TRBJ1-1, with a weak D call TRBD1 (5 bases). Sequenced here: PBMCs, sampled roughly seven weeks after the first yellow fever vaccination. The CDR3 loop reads CAISGTPRDTEAFF. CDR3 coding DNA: TGTGCCATCAGCGGGACTCCCCGGGACACTGAAGCTTTCTTT.